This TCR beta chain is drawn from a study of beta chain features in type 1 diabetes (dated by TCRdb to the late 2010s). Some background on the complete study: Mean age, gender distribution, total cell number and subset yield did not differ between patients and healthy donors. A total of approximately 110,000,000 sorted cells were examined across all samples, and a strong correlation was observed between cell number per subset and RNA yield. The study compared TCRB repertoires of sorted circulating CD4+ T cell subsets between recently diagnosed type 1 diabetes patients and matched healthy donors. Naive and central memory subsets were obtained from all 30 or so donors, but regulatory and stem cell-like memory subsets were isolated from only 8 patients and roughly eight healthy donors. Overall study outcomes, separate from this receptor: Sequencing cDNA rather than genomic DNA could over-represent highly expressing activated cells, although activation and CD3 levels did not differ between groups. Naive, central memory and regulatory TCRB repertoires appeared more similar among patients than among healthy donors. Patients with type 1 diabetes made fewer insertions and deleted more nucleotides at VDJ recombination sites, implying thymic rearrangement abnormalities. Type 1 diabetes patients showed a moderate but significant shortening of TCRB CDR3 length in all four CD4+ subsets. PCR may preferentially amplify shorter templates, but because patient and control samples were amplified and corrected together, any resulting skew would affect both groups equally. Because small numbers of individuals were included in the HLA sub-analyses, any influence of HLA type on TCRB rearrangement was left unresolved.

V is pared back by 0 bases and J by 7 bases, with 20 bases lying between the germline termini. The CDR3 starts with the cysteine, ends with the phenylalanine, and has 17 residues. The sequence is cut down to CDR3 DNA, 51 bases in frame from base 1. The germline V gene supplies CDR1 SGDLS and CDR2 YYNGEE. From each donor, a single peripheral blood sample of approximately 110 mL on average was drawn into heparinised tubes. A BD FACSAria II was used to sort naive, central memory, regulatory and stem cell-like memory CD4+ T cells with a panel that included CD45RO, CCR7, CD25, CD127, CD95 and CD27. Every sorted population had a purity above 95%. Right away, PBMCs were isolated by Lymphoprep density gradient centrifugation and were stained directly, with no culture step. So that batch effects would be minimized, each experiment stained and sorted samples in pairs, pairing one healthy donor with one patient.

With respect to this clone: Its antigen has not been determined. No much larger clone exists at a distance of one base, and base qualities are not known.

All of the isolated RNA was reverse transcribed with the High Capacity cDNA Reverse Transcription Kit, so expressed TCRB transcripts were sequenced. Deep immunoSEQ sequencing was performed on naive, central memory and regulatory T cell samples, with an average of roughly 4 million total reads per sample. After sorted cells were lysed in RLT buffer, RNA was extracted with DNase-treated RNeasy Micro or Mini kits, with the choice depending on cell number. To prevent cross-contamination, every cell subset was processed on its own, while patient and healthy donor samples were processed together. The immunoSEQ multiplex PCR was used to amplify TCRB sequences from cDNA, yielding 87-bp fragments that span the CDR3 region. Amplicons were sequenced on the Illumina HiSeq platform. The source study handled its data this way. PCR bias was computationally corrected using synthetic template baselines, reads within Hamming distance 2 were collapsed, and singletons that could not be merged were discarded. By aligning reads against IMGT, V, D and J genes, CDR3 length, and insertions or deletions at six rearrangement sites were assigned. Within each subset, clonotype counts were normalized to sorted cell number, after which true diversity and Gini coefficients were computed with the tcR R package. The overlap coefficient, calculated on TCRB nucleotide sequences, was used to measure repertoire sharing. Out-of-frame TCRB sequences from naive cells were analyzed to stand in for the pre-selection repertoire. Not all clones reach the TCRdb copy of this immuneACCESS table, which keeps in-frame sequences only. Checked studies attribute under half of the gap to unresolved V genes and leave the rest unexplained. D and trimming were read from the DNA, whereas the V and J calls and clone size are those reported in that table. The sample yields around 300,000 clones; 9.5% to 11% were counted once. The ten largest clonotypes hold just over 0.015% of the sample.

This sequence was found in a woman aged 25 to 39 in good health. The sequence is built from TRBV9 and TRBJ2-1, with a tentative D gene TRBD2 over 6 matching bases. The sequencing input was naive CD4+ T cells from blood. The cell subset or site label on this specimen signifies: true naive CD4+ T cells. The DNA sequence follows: TGTGCCAGCAGCGTAGCTACCCCACCGACTAGTCAAAATGAGCAGTTCTTC. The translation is CASSVATPPTSQNEQFF.